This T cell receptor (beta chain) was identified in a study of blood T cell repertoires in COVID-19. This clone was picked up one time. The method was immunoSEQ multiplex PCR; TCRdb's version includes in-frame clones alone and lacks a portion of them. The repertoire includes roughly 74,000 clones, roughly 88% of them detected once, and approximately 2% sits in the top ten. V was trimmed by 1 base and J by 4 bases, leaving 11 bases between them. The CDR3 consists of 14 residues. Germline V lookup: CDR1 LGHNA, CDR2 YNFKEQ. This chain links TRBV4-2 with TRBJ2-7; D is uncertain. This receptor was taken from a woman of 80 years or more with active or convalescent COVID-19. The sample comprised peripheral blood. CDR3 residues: CASSQGTRPYEQYF. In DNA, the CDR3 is TGTGCCAGCAGCCAAGGAACGAGGCCTTACGAGCAGTACTTC.